The rows below give T cell receptor beta chains drawn from one sample of a study of cytomegalovirus exposure and HLA in healthy donors. Method: immunoSEQ multiplex PCR; TCRdb's copy keeps in-frame clones and lacks some. Here the sample spans about 110,000 clones, 73% being singletons. The sample consisted of PBMCs. The receptors originated from a woman in her 40s in good health and CMV-seronegative. Each CDR3 is given with its conserved first and last residue. Fields, in order: CDR3 protein, CDR3 DNA, CDR3 length, D gene, V gene, J gene, clone size. The D gene is left open where the match is weak. Not all rows give a size; the values are once, few, many and, for expanded clones, a class.

CDR3 protein: CASSWAGRIEAFF
CDR3 DNA: TGTGCCAGCAGTTGGGCGGGGAGGATTGAAGCTTTCTTT
CDR3 length: 13
D gene: .
V gene: TRBV27
J gene: TRBJ1-1
clone size: .

CDR3 protein: CASSPRGQGASYEQYF
CDR3 DNA: TGCGCCAGCAGCCCGCGAGGACAGGGTGCCTCCTACGAGCAGTACTTC
CDR3 length: 16
D gene: TRBD1
V gene: TRBV5-1
J gene: TRBJ2-7
clone size: .

CDR3 protein: CAISEGESTDTQYF
CDR3 DNA: TGTGCCATCAGTGAAGGGGAAAGCACAGATACGCAGTATTTT
CDR3 length: 14
D gene: .
V gene: TRBV10-3
J gene: TRBJ2-3
clone size: .

CDR3 protein: CASSLVASGGAGGANVLTF
CDR3 DNA: TGTGCCAGCAGCTTAGTGGCTAGCGGGGGGGCAGGAGGGGCCAACGTCCTGACTTTC
CDR3 length: 19
D gene: TRBD2
V gene: TRBV7-2
J gene: TRBJ2-6
clone size: .

CDR3 protein: CAWGGISNQPQHF
CDR3 DNA: TGTGCCTGGGGAGGGATTAGCAATCAGCCCCAGCATTTT
CDR3 length: 13
D gene: .
V gene: TRBV30
J gene: TRBJ1-5
clone size: .

CDR3 protein: CASGAGQLGQPQHF
CDR3 DNA: TGTGCTAGTGGTGCAGGGCAATTGGGTCAGCCCCAGCATTTT
CDR3 length: 14
D gene: .
V gene: TRBV12-5
J gene: TRBJ1-5
clone size: few

CDR3 protein: CASSLRQGGTEQYF
CDR3 DNA: TGCGCCAGCAGCCTGCGACAGGGGGGGACCGAGCAGTACTTC
CDR3 length: 14
D gene: TRBD1
V gene: TRBV5-1
J gene: TRBJ2-7
clone size: few

CDR3 protein: CASSFLSGELFF
CDR3 DNA: TGTGCCAGCAGTTTCCTCAGCGGGGAGCTGTTTTTT
CDR3 length: 12
D gene: .
V gene: TRBV27
J gene: TRBJ2-2
clone size: .

CDR3 protein: CASSLYKAGTSGRDQETQYF
CDR3 DNA: TGTGCCAGCAGTTTATACAAAGCCGGGACTAGCGGGAGGGACCAAGAGACCCAGTACTTC
CDR3 length: 20
D gene: TRBD2
V gene: TRBV28
J gene: TRBJ2-5
clone size: .

CDR3 protein: CASSPRAGELFF
CDR3 DNA: TGTGCCAGCTCACCCAGGGCCGGGGAGCTGTTTTTT
CDR3 length: 12
D gene: .
V gene: TRBV18
J gene: TRBJ2-2
clone size: once

CDR3 protein: CASSLDPRTDTQYF
CDR3 DNA: TGCGCCAGCAGCTTGGATCCTAGGACAGATACGCAGTATTTT
CDR3 length: 14
D gene: .
V gene: TRBV5-1
J gene: TRBJ2-3
clone size: .

CDR3 protein: CASSPGQINEQFF
CDR3 DNA: TGTGCCAGCTCACCTGGACAAATTAATGAGCAGTTCTTC
CDR3 length: 13
D gene: .
V gene: TRBV18
J gene: TRBJ2-1
clone size: .

CDR3 protein: CASSPGTRDHNEQFF
CDR3 DNA: TGCGCCAGCAGCCCCGGGACTAGAGACCACAATGAGCAGTTCTTC
CDR3 length: 15
D gene: TRBD2
V gene: TRBV5-1
J gene: TRBJ2-1
clone size: .

CDR3 protein: CASSPWAGSSYEQYF
CDR3 DNA: TGTGCCAGCAGTCCCTGGGCGGGAAGCTCCTACGAGCAGTACTTC
CDR3 length: 15
D gene: .
V gene: TRBV6-5
J gene: TRBJ2-7
clone size: few

CDR3 protein: CASSERPLRQVNQPQHF
CDR3 DNA: TGTGCCAGCAGCGAACGACCTTTGAGACAGGTCAATCAGCCCCAGCATTTT
CDR3 length: 17
D gene: .
V gene: TRBV6-1
J gene: TRBJ1-5
clone size: .

CDR3 protein: CASSKGRPGELFF
CDR3 DNA: TGTGCCAGCAGCAAGGGGCGTCCCGGGGAGCTGTTTTTT
CDR3 length: 13
D gene: .
V gene: TRBV7-2
J gene: TRBJ2-2
clone size: .

CDR3 protein: CASSIGGYRDNEQFF
CDR3 DNA: TGTGCCAGCAGCATAGGGGGTTACAGGGACAATGAGCAGTTCTTC
CDR3 length: 15
D gene: .
V gene: TRBV7-2
J gene: TRBJ2-1
clone size: few

CDR3 protein: CASSWSSGNYEQYF
CDR3 DNA: TGTGCCAGCAGTTGGTCGAGCGGCAACTACGAGCAGTACTTC
CDR3 length: 14
D gene: .
V gene: TRBV27
J gene: TRBJ2-7
clone size: .

CDR3 protein: CASSRGYSGNTIYF
CDR3 DNA: TGTGCCAGCAGCAGGGGGTACTCTGGAAACACCATATATTTT
CDR3 length: 14
D gene: TRBD1
V gene: TRBV2
J gene: TRBJ1-3
clone size: .

CDR3 protein: CASRDKGNSPLHF
CDR3 DNA: TGCGCCAGCCGGGACAAAGGGAATTCACCCCTCCACTTT
CDR3 length: 13
D gene: .
V gene: TRBV4-1
J gene: TRBJ1-6
clone size: few

CDR3 protein: CASTPGGGTEAFF
CDR3 DNA: TGTGCCAGCACCCCGGGGGGTGGGACTGAAGCTTTCTTT
CDR3 length: 13
D gene: .
V gene: TRBV7-3
J gene: TRBJ1-1
clone size: .

CDR3 protein: CASSLNGQGDQPQHF
CDR3 DNA: TGTGCCAGCAGCTTAAACGGGCAGGGCGATCAGCCCCAGCATTTT
CDR3 length: 15
D gene: .
V gene: TRBV7-3
J gene: TRBJ1-5
clone size: .

CDR3 protein: CASSYGTNIGELFF
CDR3 DNA: TGTGCCAGCAGTTACGGGACAAACATCGGGGAGCTGTTTTTT
CDR3 length: 14
D gene: .
V gene: TRBV6-5
J gene: TRBJ2-2
clone size: .

CDR3 protein: CAWSEGASHRDEQFF
CDR3 DNA: TGTGCCTGGAGTGAGGGGGCTAGTCATAGAGATGAGCAGTTCTTC
CDR3 length: 15
D gene: TRBD1
V gene: TRBV30
J gene: TRBJ2-1
clone size: .

CDR3 protein: CASSPKIEAGELFF
CDR3 DNA: TGTGCCAGCTCACCAAAGATTGAGGCCGGGGAGCTGTTTTTT
CDR3 length: 14
D gene: .
V gene: TRBV18
J gene: TRBJ2-2
clone size: .

CDR3 protein: CASSPEVYTEAFF
CDR3 DNA: TGTGCCAGCAGCCCGGAGGTGTACACTGAAGCTTTCTTT
CDR3 length: 13
D gene: .
V gene: TRBV7-2
J gene: TRBJ1-1
clone size: .

CDR3 protein: CASSYAPGLATGELFF
CDR3 DNA: TGTGCCAGCAGCTACGCCCCGGGACTAGCTACCGGGGAGCTGTTTTTT
CDR3 length: 16
D gene: TRBD2
V gene: TRBV7-3
J gene: TRBJ2-2
clone size: .